These T cell receptor beta chains were read from a single sample in a study of prognosis after radiotherapy for stage I lung cancer. TCRdb re-analysed the multiplex PCR reads in MiXCR, keeping a single row per CDR3 protein. The data show around 20,000 distinct CDR3 sequences, 45% to 70% seen once. The material was PBMCs, obtained before or after stereotactic body radiation therapy (not recorded which). Receptors originate from a donor of 50 years or more with non-small cell lung cancer. CDR3s include the opening cysteine and the closing phenylalanine or tryptophan. Fields, in order: V gene, D gene, clone size, J gene, CDR3 length, CDR3 DNA, CDR3 protein. D genes are given only for firm matches. The size of a clone is reported for some rows only, either as once, few or many, or as a class for expanded clones.

v_call: TRBV5-4; d_call: TRBD2; clone_size: many; j_call: TRBJ2-1; cdr3_length: 15; cdr3_nt: TGTGCCAGCAGCCTAGCGGGAGATAGGTACAATGAGCAGTTCTTC; cdr3_aa: CASSLAGDRYNEQFF
v_call: TRBV28; d_call: NA; clone_size: many; j_call: TRBJ2-4; cdr3_length: 13; cdr3_nt: TGTGCCAGCAGTTTACTAGCCAAAAACATTCAGTACTTC; cdr3_aa: CASSLLAKNIQYF
v_call: TRBV7-2; d_call: NA; clone_size: many; j_call: TRBJ2-2; cdr3_length: 13; cdr3_nt: TGTGCCAGCAGTGTGGTCTGGCCCGGGGAGCTGTTTTTT; cdr3_aa: CASSVVWPGELFF
v_call: TRBV7-9; d_call: NA; clone_size: once; j_call: TRBJ2-2; cdr3_length: 15; cdr3_nt: TGTGCCAGCAGCTTCATCGGGATGAGGACCTTGGAGCTGTTTTTT; cdr3_aa: CASSFIGMRTLELFF
v_call: TRBV10-3; d_call: TRBD1; clone_size: NA; j_call: TRBJ2-2; cdr3_length: 15; cdr3_nt: TGTGCCATCAGTGATCCCAGGGGGCACACCGGGGAGCTTTTTTTT; cdr3_aa: CAISDPRGHTGELFF
v_call: TRBV29-1; d_call: TRBD2; clone_size: many; j_call: TRBJ2-7; cdr3_length: 17; cdr3_nt: TGCAGCGTGGTGGTAGCGGGTTTCTCCGGTACGCTCCGCGAGCAGTACTTC; cdr3_aa: CSVVVAGFSGTLREQYF
v_call: TRBV19; d_call: TRBD2; clone_size: many; j_call: TRBJ2-2; cdr3_length: 15; cdr3_nt: TGTGCCAGTAATCAACTAGCGGGAAGGGGCGGGGAGCTGTTTTTT; cdr3_aa: CASNQLAGRGGELFF
v_call: TRBV18; d_call: NA; clone_size: many; j_call: TRBJ1-2; cdr3_length: 12; cdr3_nt: TGTGCCAGCTCACTTAAAGGGGATGGCTACACCTTC; cdr3_aa: CASSLKGDGYTF
v_call: TRBV6-1; d_call: NA; clone_size: few; j_call: TRBJ1-2; cdr3_length: 13; cdr3_nt: TGTGCCAGCAGTGCTGGACGTATCTATGGCTGCACCTTC; cdr3_aa: CASSAGRIYGCTF
v_call: TRBV19; d_call: NA; clone_size: many; j_call: TRBJ2-1; cdr3_length: 16; cdr3_nt: TGTGCAAGGCGAGCTAAAAATTGGAGGGTTGTTGTTGAGCAGTTCTTC; cdr3_aa: CARRAKNWRVVVEQFF
v_call: TRBV20-1; d_call: NA; clone_size: few; j_call: TRBJ2-3; cdr3_length: 15; cdr3_nt: TGCAGTGCTAGAAACTGCGCCAGCCCCACAGATATGCAGTATTTT; cdr3_aa: CSARNCASPTDMQYF
v_call: TRBV28; d_call: NA; clone_size: NA; j_call: TRBJ2-3; cdr3_length: 14; cdr3_nt: TGTGCCAGCATTCCCGCTCTCCACACAGATACGCAGTATTTT; cdr3_aa: CASIPALHTDTQYF
v_call: TRBV6-2/TRBV6-3; d_call: TRBD1; clone_size: NA; j_call: TRBJ2-1; cdr3_length: 16; cdr3_nt: TGTGCCAGCAGTTACTCTGCCGGGACAGGGGTAGATGAGCAGTTCTTC; cdr3_aa: CASSYSAGTGVDEQFF
v_call: TRBV10-3; d_call: TRBD2; clone_size: many; j_call: TRBJ2-1; cdr3_length: 17; cdr3_nt: TGTGCCATCAGTGAGTCGAAGGGGACTAGTGGGTACAATGAGCAGTTCTTC; cdr3_aa: CAISESKGTSGYNEQFF
v_call: TRBV29-1; d_call: NA; clone_size: many; j_call: TRBJ2-1; cdr3_length: 9; cdr3_nt: TGCAGCGTCGGAATGGGGCAGTTCTTC; cdr3_aa: CSVGMGQFF
v_call: TRBV6-2/TRBV6-3; d_call: TRBD1; clone_size: NA; j_call: TRBJ2-7; cdr3_length: 15; cdr3_nt: TGTGCCAGCAGTGGTTCGGTACAGGGGAGCAGCGAGCAGTACTTC; cdr3_aa: CASSGSVQGSSEQYF